This TCR beta chain comes out of a study of blood T cell repertoires in COVID-19. Study details: Samples representing acute and convalescent COVID-19 were sourced from the United States, Italy and Spain.

Method: immunoSEQ multiplex PCR; TCRdb's copy keeps in-frame clones and lacks some. The sample lists 45,000 to 60,000 clones, roughly 79% occurring once. V was pared by 6 bases and J by 7 bases, with 3 bases of the junction left unmatched. CDR1 is SGHDT, CDR2 YYEEEE, per germline. This CDR3 spans 12 amino acids. This receptor was taken from a human donor with active or convalescent COVID-19. The donor label of this sample is uncertain. Sequenced material: peripheral blood. This sequence joins TRBV5-6 and TRBJ1-2, with TRBD1 matching over 10 bases. The CDR3 here is CASTWTGGGYTF. The DNA of the CDR3 is TGTGCCAGCACCTGGACAGGGGGTGGCTACACCTTC.